One sample yielded the 2 T cell receptor beta chains listed below, sequenced in a study of blood T cell repertoires in COVID-19. Measured with immunoSEQ multiplex PCR; TCRdb has only the in-frame clones, and not every one. The sample lists some 300,000 clones, just under 90% seen once, with roughly a tenth in the top ten. The sequenced material came from PBMCs or T cells enriched from blood (not recorded which). These receptors were obtained from a woman aged 25-40 years who had recovered from COVID-19.

The rearrangement joins TRBV9 to TRBJ2-1, with 7 bases lining up with TRBD2. Germline CDR1 reads SGDLS; CDR2 reads YYNGEE. The CDR3 loop spans 17 amino acids. The V segment lost 3 bases and the J segment 4 bases; nucleotides outside the gene matches: 13. This chain's CDR3 is CASSEGMGTTPYNEQFF. The CDR3 coding sequence is TGTGCCAGCAGCGAGGGGATGGGGACTACCCCTTACAATGAGCAGTTCTTC. Full variable domain (rest looked up from reference TRBV9 and TRBJ2-1): DSGVTQTPKHLITATGQRVTLRCSPRSGDLSVYWYQQSLDQGLQFLIQYYNGEERAKGNILERFSAQQFPDLHSELNLSSLELGDSALYFCASSEGMGTTPYNEQFFGPGTRLTVL.

The chain uses TRBV5-1 and TRBJ1-3; a weak D match, TRBD1 (5 bases). CDR1 and CDR2 (germline): SGHRS, YFSETQ. The CDR3 is made up of 15 amino acids. V lost 0 bases, J lost 2 bases, and 9 bases lay in between. CDR3 DNA: TGCGCCAGCAGCTTGGAAGGGGCCGCTGGAAACACCATATATTTT. As protein: CASSLEGAAGNTIYF.